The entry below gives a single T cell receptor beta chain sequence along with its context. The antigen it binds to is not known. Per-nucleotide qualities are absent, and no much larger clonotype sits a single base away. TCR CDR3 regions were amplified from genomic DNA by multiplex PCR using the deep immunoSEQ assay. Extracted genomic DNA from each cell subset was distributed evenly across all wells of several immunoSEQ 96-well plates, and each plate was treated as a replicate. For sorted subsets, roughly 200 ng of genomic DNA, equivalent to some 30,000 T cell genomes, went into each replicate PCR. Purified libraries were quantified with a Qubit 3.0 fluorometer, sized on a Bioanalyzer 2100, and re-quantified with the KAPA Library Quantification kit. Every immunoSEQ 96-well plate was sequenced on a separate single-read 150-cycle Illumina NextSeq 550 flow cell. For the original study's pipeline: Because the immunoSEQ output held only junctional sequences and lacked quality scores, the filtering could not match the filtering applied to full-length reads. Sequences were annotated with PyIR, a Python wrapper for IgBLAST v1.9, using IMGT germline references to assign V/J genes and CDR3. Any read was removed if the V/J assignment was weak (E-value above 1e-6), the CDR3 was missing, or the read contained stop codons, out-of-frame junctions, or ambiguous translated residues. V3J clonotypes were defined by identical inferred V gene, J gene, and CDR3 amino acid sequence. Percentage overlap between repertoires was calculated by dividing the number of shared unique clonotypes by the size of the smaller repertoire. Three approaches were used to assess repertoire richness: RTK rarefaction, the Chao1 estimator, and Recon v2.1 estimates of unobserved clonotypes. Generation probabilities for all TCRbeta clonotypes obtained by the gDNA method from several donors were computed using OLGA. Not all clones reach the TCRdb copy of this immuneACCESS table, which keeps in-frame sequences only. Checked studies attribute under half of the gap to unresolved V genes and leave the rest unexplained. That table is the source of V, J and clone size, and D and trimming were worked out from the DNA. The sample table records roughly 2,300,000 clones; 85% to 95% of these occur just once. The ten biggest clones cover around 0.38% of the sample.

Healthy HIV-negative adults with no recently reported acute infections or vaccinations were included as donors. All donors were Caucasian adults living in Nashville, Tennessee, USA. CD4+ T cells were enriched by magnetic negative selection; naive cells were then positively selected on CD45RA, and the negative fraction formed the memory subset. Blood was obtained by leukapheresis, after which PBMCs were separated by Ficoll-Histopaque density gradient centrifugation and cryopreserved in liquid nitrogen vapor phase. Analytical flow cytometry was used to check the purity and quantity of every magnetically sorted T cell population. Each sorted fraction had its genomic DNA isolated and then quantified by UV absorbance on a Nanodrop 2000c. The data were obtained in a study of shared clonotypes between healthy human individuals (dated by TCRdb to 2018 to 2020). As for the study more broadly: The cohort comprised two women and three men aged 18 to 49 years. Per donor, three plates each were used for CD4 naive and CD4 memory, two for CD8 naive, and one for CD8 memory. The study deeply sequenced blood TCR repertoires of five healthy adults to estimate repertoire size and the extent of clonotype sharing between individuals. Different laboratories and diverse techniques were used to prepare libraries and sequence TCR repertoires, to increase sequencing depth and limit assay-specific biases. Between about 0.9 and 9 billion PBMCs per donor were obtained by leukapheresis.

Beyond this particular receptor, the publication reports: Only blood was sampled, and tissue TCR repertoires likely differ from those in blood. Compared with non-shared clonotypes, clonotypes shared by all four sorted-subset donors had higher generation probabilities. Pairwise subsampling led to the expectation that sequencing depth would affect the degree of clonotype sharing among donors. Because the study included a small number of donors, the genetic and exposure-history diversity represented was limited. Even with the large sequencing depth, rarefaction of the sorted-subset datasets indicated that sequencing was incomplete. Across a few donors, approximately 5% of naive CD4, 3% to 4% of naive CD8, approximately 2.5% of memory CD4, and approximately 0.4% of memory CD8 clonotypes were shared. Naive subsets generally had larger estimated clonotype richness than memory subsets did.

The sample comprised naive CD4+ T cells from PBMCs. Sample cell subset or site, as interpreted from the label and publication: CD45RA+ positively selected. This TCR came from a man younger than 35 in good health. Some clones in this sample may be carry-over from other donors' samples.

The CDR3 has the sequence CASSPRGDRPSREQFF. The DNA sequence is as follows: TGCGCCAGCAGCCCTCGAGGGGACCGACCCTCTCGGGAGCAGTTCTTC. The chain uses TRBV5-1 and TRBJ2-1, with a tentative D call of TRBD1 or TRBD2, each matching 5 bases. V is pared back by 4 bases and J by 10 bases, with 24 bases lying between the germline termini. Looking up the germline V gene yields CDR1 SGHRS and CDR2 YFSETQ. The CDR3 holds 16 amino acids from the cysteine to the phenylalanine. The kept DNA is CDR3 alone, 48 bases in frame from the first base.